Following are 7 T cell receptor beta chains from one sample sequenced in a study of cytomegalovirus exposure and HLA in healthy donors. Profiling relied on immunoSEQ multiplex PCR, and the TCRdb table lists in-frame clones only, not all of them. The table records over 120,000 clones, 85% to 95% of them present only once. Sequencing was performed on PBMCs. These receptors originate from a man between 18 and 29 years old in good health and CMV-seropositive.

The chain combines TRBV6-5 with TRBJ1-3, with TRBD1 matching over 10 bases. The CDR3 covers 15 residues. Germline V gene data show CDR1 as MNHEY and CDR2 as SVGAGI. Germline trimming cut 6 bases from V and 0 bases from J; bases unmatched to any gene: 2. In DNA form, the CDR3 reads TGTGCCAGCAGCCGGGACAGGGGCTCTGGAAACACCATATATTTT. It yields the protein CASSRDRGSGNTIYF.

The CDR3 nucleotides are TGCGCCAGCAGCTTCGGGACAGCCTTCTTCGCTGAAGCTTTCTTT. Protein product: CASSFGTAFFAEAFF. The chain combines TRBV5-1 with TRBJ1-1, with TRBD1 matching 7 bases. V gave up 2 bases and J gave up 6 bases; unmatched junction bases: 10. Germline CDR1 and CDR2: SGHRS and YFSETQ. The CDR3 extends over 15 amino acids.

CDR3 loop: CASSQVAGAVADTQYF. The DNA of the CDR3 is TGTGCCAGCAGCCAAGTTGCAGGGGCGGTGGCAGATACGCAGTATTTT. The gene calls are TRBV4-2 and TRBJ2-3, with D perhaps matching TRBD1 (6 bases). Trimming removed 1 base from V and 4 bases from J, with 15 bases in between. Germline V gene data show CDR1 as LGHNA and CDR2 as YNFKEQ. This CDR3 spans 16 amino acids.

The genes are TRBV28 and TRBJ1-2; 10 nucleotides match TRBD1. J lost 3 bases, V lost 7 bases, and 11 bases had no gene match. Germline loops: CDR1 MDHEN, CDR2 SYDVKM. The CDR3 has 16 residues. The CDR3 loop is CASTFPGTGDYYGYTF. The CDR3 DNA reads as TGTGCCAGCACATTCCCAGGGACAGGGGATTACTATGGCTACACCTTC.

A single count supports this clone. CDR3 nucleotide sequence: TGTGCCAGCAGCTTGAATAGCGGGACCGATACGCAGTATTTT. As protein: CASSLNSGTDTQYF. The gene calls are TRBV11-2 and TRBJ2-3, with 8 positions matching TRBD2. The CDR3 runs to 14 residues. V was clipped by 3 bases and J by 6 bases; unmatched bases: 5. Germline CDR1 SGHAT, CDR2 FQNNGV. Full variable domain (outside the CDR3, taken from reference TRBV11-2 and TRBJ2-3): EAGVAQSPRYKIIEKRQSVAFWCNPISGHATLYWYQQILGQGPKLLIQFQNNGVVDDSQLPKDRFSAERLKGVDSTLKIQPAKLEDSAVYLCASSLNSGTDTQYFGPGTRLTVL.

V and J are TRBV5-1 and TRBJ1-2, with a possible D match to TRBD1 (6 bases). Germline CDR1 SGHRS, CDR2 YFSETQ. V was shortened by 0 bases and J by 4 bases, with 10 bases between the two germline ends. The CDR3 consists of 14 residues. CDR3 sequence reads: CASSLGRGPYGYTF. For the CDR3, the DNA is TGCGCCAGCAGCTTGGGCAGGGGCCCCTATGGCTACACCTTC.

The CDR3 is CASSEVFGTGGRFTEAFF. CDR3 DNA: TGTGCCAGCAGTGAGGTTTTCGGGACAGGGGGTCGTTTCACTGAAGCTTTCTTT. The V call is TRBV2, the J call TRBJ1-1; 11 bases are a match to TRBD1. After removal of 3 bases from V and 4 bases from J, the junction contained 13 bases not matched to a gene. The CDR3 totals 18 residues. From germline, CDR1 is SNHLY and CDR2 FYNNEI.